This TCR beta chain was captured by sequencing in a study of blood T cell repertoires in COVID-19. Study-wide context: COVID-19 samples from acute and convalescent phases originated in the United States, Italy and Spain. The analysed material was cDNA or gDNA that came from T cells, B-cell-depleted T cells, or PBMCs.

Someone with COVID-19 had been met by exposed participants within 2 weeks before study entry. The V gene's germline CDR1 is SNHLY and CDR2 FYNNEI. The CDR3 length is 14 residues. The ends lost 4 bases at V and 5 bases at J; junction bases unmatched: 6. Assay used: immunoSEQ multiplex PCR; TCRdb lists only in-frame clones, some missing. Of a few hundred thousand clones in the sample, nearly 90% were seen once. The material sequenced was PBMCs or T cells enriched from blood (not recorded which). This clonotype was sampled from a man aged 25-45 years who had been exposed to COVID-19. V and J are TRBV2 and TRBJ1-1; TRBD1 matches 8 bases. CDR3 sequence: CASSVRTGITEAFF. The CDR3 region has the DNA TGTGCCAGCAGTGTACGGACAGGGATTACTGAAGCTTTCTTT. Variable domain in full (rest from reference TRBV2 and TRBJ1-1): EPEVTQTPSHQVTQMGQEVILRCVPISNHLYFYWYRQILGQKVEFLVSFYNNEISEKSEIFDDQFSVERPDGSNFTLKIRSTKLEDSAMYFCASSVRTGITEAFFGQGTRLTVV.